A selection of T cell receptor beta chains follows, all from one sample in a study of identical twins. TCRdb re-analysed the 5' RACE reads in MiXCR, keeping a single row per CDR3 protein. The sample holds around 490,000 distinct CDR3 sequences, roughly 15% seen once. The same sample was also studied in work on yellow fever vaccine responses in identical twins.

The source material was CD4+ T cells sorted from blood. The receptors were gathered from a woman aged 18-29 years in good health. Both conserved end residues are trimmed from each CDR3. Each record gives: V gene, D gene, CDR3 length, CDR3 protein. A D gene is named only where the DNA matches it firmly.

TRBV19 | NA | 13 | ASSTGATMTQPQH
TRBV20-1 | TRBD1 | 11 | SALGQGTDTQY
TRBV3-1 | NA | 12 | ASSLLRQNTEAF
TRBV10-3 | NA | 14 | AISESLAGGYTEAF
TRBV3-1 | TRBD2 | 13 | ASSPGLAVTDTQY
TRBV20-1 | TRBD2 | 17 | SASYAWTAGTSITDTQY
TRBV7-3 | NA | 15 | ASSLLGAAGSTGELF
TRBV19 | NA | 13 | ASSTSGRVLNEQF
TRBV5-1 | NA | 12 | ASSLDPGVETQY
TRBV12-3/TRBV12-4 | TRBD2 | 12 | ASSLGLAGGKQF
TRBV6-1 | TRBD2 | 14 | ASSVPSGSSYNEQF
TRBV6-1 | TRBD1 | 14 | ASSETGTVNTGELF
TRBV5-1 | TRBD2 | 14 | ASSFLRLAEGNEQF
TRBV20-1 | TRBD1 | 12 | SASRDRDRDTIY
TRBV11-3 | TRBD1 | 13 | ASSTRTGLWVEQF
TRBV5-6 | TRBD1 | 11 | ASSKGQGVGYT
TRBV6-2/TRBV6-3 | NA | 12 | ASTRGRNTGELF
TRBV7-9 | NA | 9 | ASSPFEAQY
TRBV28 | NA | 12 | ASSLPWGGDTQY
TRBV12-3/TRBV12-4 | TRBD1 | 12 | ASRTGAMNTEAF
TRBV5-1 | TRBD1 | 13 | ASSRDRVFNNEQF
TRBV12-5 | NA | 12 | ASGRLGGTGELF
TRBV5-5 | TRBD2 | 13 | ASSRGPAGGYEQY